This T cell receptor (beta chain) stems from a study of human T cells and chemical hapten exposure. Study-wide results and limits: Clustering by CDR3 similarity yielded significantly more large clusters from expanded TCRs than controls.

CDR3 length: 16 amino acids. Time point in this sample: patch test 2, 6 weeks after DPC sensitization. Treatment of the sample: therapeutic diphenylcyclopropenone sensitization with weekly scalp DPC. Donation of samples came from alopecia patients who were 18 to 70 years old and suitable for DPC. Someone pulled total RNA out of unfractionated whole blood. Unique molecular identifiers were linked by the library to individual cDNA molecules. A single record per CDR3 protein comes from TCRdb applying MiXCR to the RACE reads. The table includes fewer than 100,000 distinct CDR3 sequences, 7% to 10% detected once. This clonotype was counted ten times or more. What it binds is unknown.

The gene calls are TRBV21-1 and TRBJ2-1; TRBD2, the table's D call, lacks a check against the DNA. TRBV21-1 is flagged as a pseudogene. The source material was whole blood, sampled in connection with sensitization to the hapten diphenylcyclopropenone (DPC). The receptor was isolated from a woman in her 40s with alopecia areata. Some clones in this sample may be carry-over from other donors' samples. The CDR3 here is CASSSTLAGRRDEQFF. The CDR3 DNA reads as TGTGCCAGCAGCAGCACACTAGCGGGACGTCGGGATGAGCAGTTCTTC.